Each of the 27 T cell receptor beta chains below was sequenced from the same sample in a study of cytomegalovirus exposure and HLA in healthy donors. With 60 Vbeta and 13 Jbeta primers, the PCR was carried out. The table came from immunoSEQ multiplex PCR; TCRdb's copy has only in-frame clones and leaves some out. The table shows 140,000 or so clones, with over 8% occurring only once. Sequenced sample: PBMCs. The receptors stem from a male donor in good health and CMV-seronegative.

This clone was seen more than once but under ten times. Other DNA sequences in the same sample also yield this CDR3. The V call is TRBV4-2, the J call TRBJ2-7, with D possibly TRBD2 on 6 matching bases. The ends were cut back, 0 bases at V and 1 base at J, with 13 bases in the middle. The CDR3 covers 16 residues. Per germline, CDR1 LGHNA and CDR2 YNFKEQ. Here the CDR3 reads CASSQDQGLVSYEQYF. The DNA of the CDR3 is TGTGCCAGCAGCCAAGACCAGGGACTCGTATCCTACGAGCAGTACTTC.

The chain employs TRBV4-3 and TRBJ2-3, with TRBD2 matching over 8 bases. Germline assignment: CDR1 LGHNA and CDR2 YSLEER. The CDR3 length is 17 residues. V shed 0 bases and J 6 bases; nucleotides not matched to a gene: 11. DNA of the CDR3: TGCGCCAGCAGCCAAGATAGGGTTCTAGCGGGTGCGGATACGCAGTATTTT. Amino acids: CASSQDRVLAGADTQYF.

CDR3 coding DNA: TGCGCCAGCAGCTTGGGTCAGGGCCCCTACGAGCAGTACTTC. This encodes CASSLGQGPYEQYF. The chain combines TRBV5-1 with TRBJ2-7; TRBD1 might be the D (5 bases). This CDR3 region has 14 residues. V was cut by 0 bases and J by 2 bases, with 9 bases left in between. The germline gives CDR1 SGHRS, CDR2 YFSETQ.

There are a few counts of this clone. This chain connects TRBV18 to TRBJ2-7; 8 nucleotides match TRBD1. Unmatched junction bases numbered 8, after V lost 4 bases and J lost 0 bases. From germline, CDR1 is KGHSH and CDR2 LQKENI. CDR3 length: 16 residues. The CDR3 protein is CASSLRTGMYSYEQYF. The DNA for the CDR3 is TGTGCCAGCTCACTAAGGACAGGGATGTACTCCTACGAGCAGTACTTC.

J is TRBJ2-2 and V is TRBV27; D might be TRBD1 (5 bases). The CDR3 totals 16 residues. Trimming left V 4 bases short and J 5 bases short, with 17 bases between. Germline CDR1 is MNHEY and CDR2 is SMNVEV (reference sequence). CDR3 DNA sequence: TGTGCCAGCAGTTCCTTCCAGGGCGATGGAACCGGGGAGCTGTTTTTT. This sequence encodes CASSSFQGDGTGELFF.

A few counts support this clone. The rearrangement uses TRBV2 and TRBJ2-3; no firm D call. V lost 1 base and J 0 bases, leaving 8 bases between the germline ends. This CDR3 has 15 residues. Per the germline V gene, CDR1 is SNHLY and CDR2 is FYNNEI. The CDR3 DNA is TGTGCCAGCAGTGAAGTACCTACTAGCACAGATACGCAGTATTTT. Amino acids: CASSEVPTSTDTQYF.

The chain links TRBV4-1 to TRBJ2-7, with D hard to call. V dropped 0 bases and J dropped 3 bases, with 6 bases sitting between them. This CDR3 has 13 amino acids. From germline, CDR1 is MGHRA and CDR2 YSYEKL. CDR3 DNA: TGCGCCAGCAGCCAAGATAGGAGCTACGAGCAGTACTTC. This translates into CASSQDRSYEQYF.

V usage is TRBV27 and J usage is TRBJ2-7; D may be TRBD2 (6 bases). The germline V gene encodes CDR1 MNHEY and CDR2 SMNVEV (reference sequence). V lost 3 bases and J 1 base, leaving 10 bases between the germline ends. This CDR3 region has 14 residues. The CDR3 sequence: CASSLVRESYEQYF. The CDR3 coding sequence is TGTGCCAGCAGTTTGGTGCGGGAATCCTACGAGCAGTACTTC.

The CDR3 is CASSVSLGTFSYEQYF. The CDR3 nucleotides read TGTGCCAGCAGTGTAAGCCTTGGGACATTTTCCTACGAGCAGTACTTC. The V and J genes are TRBV27 and TRBJ2-7; TRBD1 might be the D (6 bases). The CDR3 has 16 residues. With 5 bases removed from V and 1 base from J, the gap between germline ends came to 18 bases. In germline, CDR1 is MNHEY, CDR2 SMNVEV (reference sequence).

The rearrangement links TRBV15 to TRBJ2-6; 8 nucleotides align to TRBD1. This CDR3 is built from 19 residues. With 1 base clipped from V and 1 base from J, the junction kept 9 bases outside the gene matches. Germline CDR1 LNHNV, CDR2 YYDKDF (reference sequence). The CDR3 sequence is CATSRARQGKLSGANVLTF. CDR3 in DNA: TGTGCCACCAGCAGAGCTAGACAGGGGAAGTTGTCTGGGGCCAACGTCCTGACTTTC.

The table lists this clone with a few counts. The chain combines TRBV7-9 with TRBJ2-2; TRBD2 matches at 10 bases. The CDR3 has 17 amino acids. The ends lost 6 bases at V and 5 bases at J; junction bases unmatched: 12. Germline V gives CDR1 SEHNR, CDR2 FQNEAQ (reference sequence). The CDR3 protein is CASSTGTSEFLTGELFF. CDR3 bases: TGTGCCAGCAGTACCGGGACTAGCGAATTCCTAACCGGGGAGCTGTTTTTT.

In this sample, this clone turned up a few times. The rearrangement joins TRBV6-5 to TRBJ2-2; TRBD1 is a possible D gene (7 bases). Germline assignment: CDR1 MNHEY and CDR2 SVGAGI. The V gene lost 2 bases and the J gene lost 5 bases, with 9 bases spanning the gap. This CDR3 is built from 14 residues. The CDR3 spells CASSYAGGTGELFF. The CDR3, as DNA: TGTGCCAGCAGTTACGCAGGGGGGACCGGGGAGCTGTTTTTT.

In its sample, this clone was seen a few times. The V and J genes are TRBV7-9 and TRBJ1-2; D is unclear. Trimming removed 5 bases at V and 4 bases at J, with 11 bases between. CDR1 is SEHNR and CDR2 is FQNEAQ in the germline V gene (reference sequence). This CDR3 is built from 13 residues. The CDR3 nucleotides read TGTGCCAGCAGCAGGGCGGGGATCTATGGCTACACCTTC. This encodes CASSRAGIYGYTF.

The chain carries TRBV6-6 and TRBJ1-1, with D possibly TRBD1 on 6 matching bases. The CDR3 runs 13 residues. With 6 bases removed from V and 2 bases from J, the gap between germline ends came to 10 bases. From germline, CDR1 is MNHNY and CDR2 SVGAGI (reference sequence). CDR3 coding DNA: TGTGCCAGCAGGAGGACAGATAACACTGAAGCTTTCTTT. Its translation: CASRRTDNTEAFF.

The chain joins TRBV6-5 to TRBJ2-7, with D uncertain. Germline V gene data show CDR1 as MNHEY and CDR2 as SVGAGI. V lost 6 bases, J lost 0 bases, and 12 bases lay in between. CDR3 length: 14 amino acids. The CDR3 is CASSPGGYSYEQYF. CDR3 bases: TGTGCCAGCAGCCCCGGCGGATACTCCTACGAGCAGTACTTC.

This chain joins TRBV19 and TRBJ2-3; the match to TRBD2 covers 9 bases. Looked up from germline, CDR1 is LNHDA and CDR2 is SQIVND (reference sequence). There are 16 residues in the CDR3. After removal of 10 bases from V and 4 bases from J, the junction contained 15 bases not matched to a gene. CDR3: CATTDVAGGPPDTQYF. CDR3 bases: TGTGCCACCACGGATGTGGCGGGAGGGCCGCCAGATACGCAGTATTTT.

This rearrangement joins TRBV28 to TRBJ1-6, with 7 bases matching TRBD1. There are 15 residues in the CDR3. The germline gives CDR1 MDHEN, CDR2 SYDVKM. CDR3 sequence (DNA): TGTGCGGTCAAGAGGATGCAGGGGGAAAATTCACCCCTCCACTTT. It yields the protein CAVKRMQGENSPLHF.

In its sample, this clone was seen a few times. This chain uses TRBV28 with TRBJ1-3; D perhaps matches TRBD1 (5 bases). Germline V gene data show CDR1 as MDHEN and CDR2 as SYDVKM. The CDR3 consists of 12 residues. The V end lost 5 bases, the J end lost 7 bases, and 9 bases lay between the germline ends. CDR3 sequence (DNA): TGTGCCAGCAGTACAGGCGGCAACACCATATATTTT. This codes for CASSTGGNTIYF.

The rearrangement joins TRBV5-1 to TRBJ2-3; TRBD1 might be the D (6 bases). Germline V gives CDR1 SGHRS, CDR2 YFSETQ. V lost 0 bases, J lost 2 bases, and 10 bases lay in between. The length of the CDR3 is 15 residues. This CDR3 reads CASSLADRFTDTQYF. In nucleotides, the CDR3 is TGCGCCAGCAGCTTGGCCGACAGGTTCACAGATACGCAGTATTTT.

About this clone itself: Other DNA sequences in the sample encode the same CDR3. This chain joins TRBV18 and TRBJ2-5; D unclear. This CDR3 is 11 amino acids long. In germline, CDR1 is KGHSH, CDR2 LQKENI. The V gene lost 4 bases and the J gene lost 3 bases, with 3 bases spanning the gap. The CDR3 spells CASSLKETQYF. In DNA, the CDR3 is TGTGCCAGCTCACTCAAAGAGACCCAGTACTTC.

This clone was observed a few times. The J gene is TRBJ1-1, the V gene TRBV18; D unresolved. CDR3 length: 14 amino acids. Germline values: CDR1 KGHSH, CDR2 LQKENI. V lost 4 bases and J lost 4, with 13 bases in between. CDR3 nucleotides: TGTGCCAGCTCACTTACCGAGGGATTCACTGAAGCTTTCTTT. As protein: CASSLTEGFTEAFF.

This clone has only a few counts. The chain joins TRBV5-1 to TRBJ2-7; tentatively, D is TRBD2 (5 bases). The CDR3 contains 14 residues. V lost 5 bases and J lost 2, with 14 bases in between. Looked up from germline, CDR1 is SGHRS and CDR2 is YFSETQ. The CDR3 nucleotides are TGCGCCAGCAGGGACTCACTCCCGGCCTACGAGCAGTACTTC. This sequence encodes CASRDSLPAYEQYF.

The rearrangement links TRBV28 to TRBJ1-4; tentatively, D is TRBD1 (5 bases). Trimming took 8 bases from V and 8 from J, leaving 21 bases between them. The CDR3 totals 15 residues. Germline V gives CDR1 MDHEN, CDR2 SYDVKM. The CDR3: CASGGWAGGNEKLFF. CDR3 nucleotide sequence: TGTGCCAGCGGGGGTTGGGCGGGAGGTAACGAAAAACTGTTTTTT.

The CDR3 DNA follows: TGTGCCAGCAGTGATCGACAGGGATCAAGGACCCAGTACTTC. As protein: CASSDRQGSRTQYF. The genes are TRBV6-1 and TRBJ2-5; 7 nucleotides match TRBD1. Germline CDR1 reads MNHNS; CDR2 reads SASEGT. The CDR3 extends over 14 amino acids. The J segment lost 7 bases and the V segment lost 3 bases, leaving 8 bases of the junction unmatched.

The rearrangement uses TRBV9 and TRBJ1-1, with 10 bases matching TRBD1. The CDR3 sequence is 17 residues long. V was clipped by 0 bases and J by 3 bases; unmatched bases: 8. Germline V lookup: CDR1 SGDLS, CDR2 YYNGEE. The CDR3 nucleotides read TGTGCCAGCAGCGTAGATGGTCGGACAGGGGGGGACACTGAAGCTTTCTTT. This codes for CASSVDGRTGGDTEAFF.

The sample holds a few counts of this clone. The chain uses TRBV5-8 and TRBJ1-5; TRBD1 matches at 7 bases. V shed 4 bases, J shed 0 bases, and the junction held 10 bases outside the gene matches. From germline, CDR1 is SGHTS and CDR2 YDEGEE. The CDR3 is 17 residues long. The CDR3 DNA sequence: TGTGCCAGCAGCGATTGGACAGGTGGTTCTAGCAATCAGCCCCAGCATTTT. It encodes CASSDWTGGSSNQPQHF.

The gene calls are TRBV7-3 and TRBJ2-7, with TRBD2 as a possible D gene (6 bases). Germline CDR1 and CDR2: SGHTA and FQGTGA. Trimming shortened V by 2 bases and J by 6 bases, and 11 bases separated the two germline ends. The CDR3 extends over 13 amino acids. As DNA, the CDR3 is TGTGCCAGCAGCTTAGGTAGCGGCCCCGAGCAGTACTTC. Amino acids: CASSLGSGPEQYF.